This TCR beta chain was retrieved from a study of T cells in Graves' hyperthyroidism and ophthalmopathy (dated by TCRdb to between 2018 and 2021). Concerning the study at large: Peripheral blood samples were taken at initial diagnosis, before any treatment was given. TCR V-J signatures able to tell the groups apart were searched for in a discovery cohort of some 100 patients, of whom around 43 had Graves' ophthalmopathy and 55 to 60 had stable Graves' hyperthyroidism. Prospective prediction of ophthalmopathy was tested in an independent validation cohort of 18 to 20 hyperthyroidism patients and 15 to 17 patients who later progressed to ophthalmopathy. The 80 to 100 discovery patients were randomly divided into training and test sets at a 7:3 ratio. Thyroid tissue and blood T-cell repertoires from six Graves' hyperthyroidism patients were also compared in the study. After blood sampling, hyperthyroidism patients were treated with methimazole at a starting dose of 30 mg daily, and ophthalmopathy patients were treated with high-dose intravenous methylprednisolone. The paper reports TCR Vbeta CDR3 sequencing of 130 to 150 peripheral blood samples: approximately 41 ophthalmopathy, approximately 74 hyperthyroidism and some 17 progressor patients.

The TCR beta CDR3 regions were amplified from RNA transcripts. The TCR CDR3 was subjected to a first round of RT-PCR using the HTBI primer set and the Qiagen OneStep RT-PCR kit. Libraries were constructed in a second round of multiplex PCR, after which size selection and purification were performed. Sequencing of the libraries was done on an Illumina HiSeq2000 using paired-end 100 bp reads. As for the authors' bioinformatics: SOAPnuke was used to process the raw data, throwing out any read that contained adapters or uncalled bases, had a mean Phred below 15, or lacked an exact constant-primer or identifier match. COPE v1.2.5 was used to merge high-quality paired reads, and clonotypes were defined as unique nucleotide sequences. Clonotypes were aligned to IMGT TRBV, TRBD and TRBJ reference segments using MiTCR v1.1. The analysis included only V-J combinations with a frequency above 0.0001, which together covered 99% to 99.2% of the repertoires. A TCS score was defined as the ratio of F50 (clonal expansion) to E x V (chaos), with BLOSUM62-based TCRdist applied between CDR3 peptides within each V-J. Welch's t-statistics and random forest reduced roughly 540 V-J features to around 14, which were used in a naive Bayes classifier (R e1071). TCRdb reprocessing: public reads trimmed at Q25 with fastp, clones called with MiXCR, in-frame beta chains kept. Rows merge per CDR3 protein into single entries with the most common DNA and genes. Clone size and V and J calls follow TCRdb, not the original study. The sample data list about half a million distinct CDR3 sequences, and 15% to 20% of these were observed just once. The ten largest clones take up 47% of the sample.

In the ophthalmopathy patients, disease was moderately to severely active, with a Clinical Activity Score of 3 or more, a NOSPECS grade of 4 or more, and a duration of less than 3 months. Exclusion was applied to patients with uncontrolled infections, other autoimmune diseases, pregnancy or lactation. Diagnoses relied on clinical symptoms, serum thyroxine and TRAb, thyroid ultrasound and orbital computed tomography. PBMCs were separated from under 12 ml of fresh peripheral blood using Ficoll-Paque density gradient centrifugation. Total RNA was extracted with Trizol reagent, and quality was checked on an Agilent 2100 Bioanalyzer. This clonotype was seen at least ten times. Its antigen remains unidentified. Base-call qualities are not available, and no considerably larger clone is one nucleotide away. The paper's findings and limits, for the study overall: Most expanded thyroid clonotypes (frequency above 0.001) were also found in blood, which suggests that blood repertoires may mirror thyroid immune responses. In validation, the model predicted progression to ophthalmopathy a median of roughly 6.2 months before onset, with roughly 70% sensitivity and about 72% specificity. Sample size was not statistically predetermined, and blinding of investigators to group allocation was not performed. A 13 V-J signature model separated ophthalmopathy from stable hyperthyroidism, with just over 85% sensitivity and roughly 81% specificity in cross-validation and 80%/75% in testing.

This clonotype was sampled from a man aged 35 to 55 with Graves' ophthalmopathy. The sample consisted of blood.

The nucleotide sequence is TGTGCCAGCAGCCAGGGGACAGGGGTTGGAAAACTGTTTTTT. Its amino acids are CASSQGTGVGKLFF. Recombination joined TRBV3-1 with TRBJ1-4; 10 bases in the junction line up with TRBD1. V trim: 3 bases; J trim: 10 bases; unmatched bases: 5. Taken from the germline V gene (reference sequence), the CDR1 and CDR2 loops are LGHDT and YNNKEL. The CDR3 spans 14 residues, from the cysteine through the phenylalanine. Of the read, only the CDR3 DNA is kept; its 42 bases are in frame from base 1.